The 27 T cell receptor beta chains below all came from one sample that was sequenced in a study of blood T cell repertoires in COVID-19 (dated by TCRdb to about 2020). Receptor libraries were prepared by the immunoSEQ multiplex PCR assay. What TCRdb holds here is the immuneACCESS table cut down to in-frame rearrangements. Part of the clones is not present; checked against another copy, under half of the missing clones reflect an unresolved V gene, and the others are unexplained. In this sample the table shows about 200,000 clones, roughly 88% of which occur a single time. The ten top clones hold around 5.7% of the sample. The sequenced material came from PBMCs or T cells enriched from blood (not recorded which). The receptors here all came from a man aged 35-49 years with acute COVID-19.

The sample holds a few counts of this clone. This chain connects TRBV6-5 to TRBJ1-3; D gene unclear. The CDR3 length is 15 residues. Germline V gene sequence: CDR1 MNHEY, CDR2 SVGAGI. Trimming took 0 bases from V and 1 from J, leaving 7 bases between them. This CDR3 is CASSYSLFSGNTIYF. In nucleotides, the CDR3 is TGTGCCAGCAGTTACTCTCTATTTTCTGGAAACACCATATATTTT.

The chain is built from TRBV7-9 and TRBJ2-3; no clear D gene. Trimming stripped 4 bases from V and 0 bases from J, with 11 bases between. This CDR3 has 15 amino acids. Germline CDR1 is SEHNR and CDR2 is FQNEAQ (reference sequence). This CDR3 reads CASSSSSTSTDTQYF. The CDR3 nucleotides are TGTGCCAGCAGCTCTTCGTCCACTAGCACAGATACGCAGTATTTT.

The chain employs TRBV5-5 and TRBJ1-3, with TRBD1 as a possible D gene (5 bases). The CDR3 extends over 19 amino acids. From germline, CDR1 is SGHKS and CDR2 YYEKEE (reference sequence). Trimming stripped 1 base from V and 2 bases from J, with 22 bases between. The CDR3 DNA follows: TGTGCCAGCAGCTTGAGGTGGAAAACAGGCAGGCTCGCTGGAAACACCATATATTTT. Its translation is CASSLRWKTGRLAGNTIYF.

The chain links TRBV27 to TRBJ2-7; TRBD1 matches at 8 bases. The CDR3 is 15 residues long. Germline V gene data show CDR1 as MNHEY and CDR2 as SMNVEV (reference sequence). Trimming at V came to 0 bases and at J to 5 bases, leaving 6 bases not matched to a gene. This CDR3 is CASSLSRTGKNEQYF. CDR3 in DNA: TGTGCCAGCAGTTTATCTAGGACAGGGAAGAACGAGCAGTACTTC.

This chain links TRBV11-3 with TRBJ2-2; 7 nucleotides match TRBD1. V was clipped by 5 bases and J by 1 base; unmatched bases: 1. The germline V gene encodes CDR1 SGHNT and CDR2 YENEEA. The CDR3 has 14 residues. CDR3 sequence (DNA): TGTGCCAGCAGCGCAGGGGGGAACACCGGGGAGCTGTTTTTT. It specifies CASSAGGNTGELFF.

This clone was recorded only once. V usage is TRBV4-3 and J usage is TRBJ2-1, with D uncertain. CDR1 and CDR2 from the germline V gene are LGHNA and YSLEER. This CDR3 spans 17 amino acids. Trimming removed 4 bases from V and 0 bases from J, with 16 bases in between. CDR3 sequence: CASSLHLMSSSYNEQFF. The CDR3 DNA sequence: TGCGCCAGCAGCCTCCACCTGATGAGTAGCTCCTACAATGAGCAGTTCTTC.

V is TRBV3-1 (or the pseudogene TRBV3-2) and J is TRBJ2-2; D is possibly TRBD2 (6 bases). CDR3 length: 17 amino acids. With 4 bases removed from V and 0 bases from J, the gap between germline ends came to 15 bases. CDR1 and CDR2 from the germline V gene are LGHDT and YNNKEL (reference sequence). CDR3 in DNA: TGTGCCAGCAGCCCCCCCGTGGCTAGCGCGAACACCGGGGAGCTGTTTTTT. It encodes CASSPPVASANTGELFF.

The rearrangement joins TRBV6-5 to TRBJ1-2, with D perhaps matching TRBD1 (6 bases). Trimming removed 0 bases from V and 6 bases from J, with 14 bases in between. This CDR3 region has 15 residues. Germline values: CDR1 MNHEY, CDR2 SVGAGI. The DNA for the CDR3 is TGTGCCAGCAGTTACTCTGAGACAGGTCTTAATGGCTACACCTTC. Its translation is CASSYSETGLNGYTF.

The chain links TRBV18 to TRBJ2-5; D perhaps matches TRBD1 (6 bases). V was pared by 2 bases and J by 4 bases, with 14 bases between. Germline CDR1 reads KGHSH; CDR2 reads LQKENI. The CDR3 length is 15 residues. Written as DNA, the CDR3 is TGTGCCAGCTCACCAAGTCAAGGGGGACCAGAGACCCAGTACTTC. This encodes CASSPSQGGPETQYF.

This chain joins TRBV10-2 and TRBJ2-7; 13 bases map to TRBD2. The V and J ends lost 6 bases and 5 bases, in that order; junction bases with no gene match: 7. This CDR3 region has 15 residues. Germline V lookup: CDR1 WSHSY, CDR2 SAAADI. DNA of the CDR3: TGCGCCAGCAGGGAAACTAGCGGGAGGGTCAACGAGCAGTACTTC. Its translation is CASRETSGRVNEQYF.

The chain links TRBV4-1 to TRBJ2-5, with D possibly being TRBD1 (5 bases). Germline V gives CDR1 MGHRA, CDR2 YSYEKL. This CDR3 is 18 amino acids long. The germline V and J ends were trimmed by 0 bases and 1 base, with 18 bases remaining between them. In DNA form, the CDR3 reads TGCGCCAGCAGCCAAGAGGGCCGTCAGGGTGGGGCCCAAGAGACCCAGTACTTC. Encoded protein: CASSQEGRQGGAQETQYF.

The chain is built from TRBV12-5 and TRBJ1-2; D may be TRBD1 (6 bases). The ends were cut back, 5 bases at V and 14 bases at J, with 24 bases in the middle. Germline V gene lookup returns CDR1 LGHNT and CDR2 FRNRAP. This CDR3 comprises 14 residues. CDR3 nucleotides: TGTGCTAGTGGTGCGGCCGGGACACCCCCCATGGGAACCTTC. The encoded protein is CASGAAGTPPMGTF.

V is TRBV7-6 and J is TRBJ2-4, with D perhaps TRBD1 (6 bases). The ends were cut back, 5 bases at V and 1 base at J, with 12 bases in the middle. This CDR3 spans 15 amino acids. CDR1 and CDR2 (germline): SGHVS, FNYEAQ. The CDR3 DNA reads TGTGCCAGCAGCCGGTATCAGGGGGCCAAAAACATTCAGTACTTC. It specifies CASSRYQGAKNIQYF.

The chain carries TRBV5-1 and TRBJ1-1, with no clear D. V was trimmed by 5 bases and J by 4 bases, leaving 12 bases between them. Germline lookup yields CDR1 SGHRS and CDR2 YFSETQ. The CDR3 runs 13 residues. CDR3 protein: CASRSFTGTEAFF. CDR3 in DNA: TGCGCCAGCAGATCCTTTACGGGCACTGAAGCTTTCTTT.

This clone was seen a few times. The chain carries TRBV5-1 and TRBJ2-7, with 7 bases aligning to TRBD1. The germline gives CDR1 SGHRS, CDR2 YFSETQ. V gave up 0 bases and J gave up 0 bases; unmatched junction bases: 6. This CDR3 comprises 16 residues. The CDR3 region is CASSLDSGGRSYEQYF. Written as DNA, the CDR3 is TGCGCCAGCAGCTTGGACTCAGGGGGTCGCTCCTACGAGCAGTACTTC.

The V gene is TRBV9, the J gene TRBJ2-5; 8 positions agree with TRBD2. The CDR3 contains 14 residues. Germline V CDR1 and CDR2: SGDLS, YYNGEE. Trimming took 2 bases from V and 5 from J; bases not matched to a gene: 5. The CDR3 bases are TGTGCCAGCAGCGTGCGGGGGGCGACGGAGACCCAGTACTTC. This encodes CASSVRGATETQYF.

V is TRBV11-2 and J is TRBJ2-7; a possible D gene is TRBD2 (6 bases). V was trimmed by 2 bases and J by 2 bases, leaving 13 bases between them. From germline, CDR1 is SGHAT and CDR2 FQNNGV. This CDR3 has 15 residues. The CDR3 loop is CASSLISGGPYEQYF. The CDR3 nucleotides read TGTGCCAGCAGCTTAATTTCCGGGGGACCCTACGAGCAGTACTTC.

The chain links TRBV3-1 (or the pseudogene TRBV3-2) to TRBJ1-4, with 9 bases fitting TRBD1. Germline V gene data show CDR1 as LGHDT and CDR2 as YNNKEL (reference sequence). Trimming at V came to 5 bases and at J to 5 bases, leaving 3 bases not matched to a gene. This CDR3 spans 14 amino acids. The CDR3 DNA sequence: TGTGCCAGCAGCTTCGGACAGGGGAATGAAAAACTGTTTTTT. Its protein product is CASSFGQGNEKLFF.

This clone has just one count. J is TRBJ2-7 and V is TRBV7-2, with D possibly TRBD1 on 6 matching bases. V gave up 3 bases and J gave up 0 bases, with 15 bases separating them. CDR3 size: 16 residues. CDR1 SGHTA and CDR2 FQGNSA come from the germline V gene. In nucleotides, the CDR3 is TGTGCCAGCAGCTTCGCCTCAGGGGTACCCTCCTACGAGCAGTACTTC. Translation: CASSFASGVPSYEQYF. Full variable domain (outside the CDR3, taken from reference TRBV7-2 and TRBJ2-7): GAGVSQSPSNKVTEKGKDVELRCDPISGHTALYWYRQSLGQGLEFLIYFQGNSAPDKSGLPSDRFSAERTGGSVSTLTIQRTQQEDSAVYLCASSFASGVPSYEQYFGPGTRLTVT.

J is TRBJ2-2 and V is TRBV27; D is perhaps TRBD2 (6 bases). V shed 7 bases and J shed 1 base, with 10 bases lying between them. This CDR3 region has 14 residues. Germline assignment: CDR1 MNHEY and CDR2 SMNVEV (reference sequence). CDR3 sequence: CASKGLMNTGELFF. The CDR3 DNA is TGTGCCAGCAAGGGACTCATGAACACCGGGGAGCTGTTTTTT.

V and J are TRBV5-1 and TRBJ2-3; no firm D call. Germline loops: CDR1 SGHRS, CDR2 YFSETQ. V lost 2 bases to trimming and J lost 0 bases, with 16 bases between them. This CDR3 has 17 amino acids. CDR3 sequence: CASSFYHGPMSTDTQYF. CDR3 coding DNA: TGCGCCAGCAGCTTCTACCACGGTCCCATGAGCACAGATACGCAGTATTTT.

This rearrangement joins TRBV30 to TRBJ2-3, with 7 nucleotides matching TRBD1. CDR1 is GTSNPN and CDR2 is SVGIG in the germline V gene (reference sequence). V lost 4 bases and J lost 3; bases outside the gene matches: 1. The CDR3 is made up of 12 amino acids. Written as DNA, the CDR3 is TGTGCCTGGACAGGGGGAACAGATACGCAGTATTTT. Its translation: CAWTGGTDTQYF.

The CDR3 DNA sequence: TGTGCCAGTAATCGACAGGGGGAGAACACTGAAGCTTTCTTT. This translates into CASNRQGENTEAFF. The genes are TRBV19 and TRBJ1-1; 9 bases are shared with TRBD1. In germline, CDR1 is LNHDA, CDR2 SQIVND (reference sequence). V dropped 7 bases and J dropped 1; count of bases not matched to a gene: 4. This CDR3 is built from 14 residues.

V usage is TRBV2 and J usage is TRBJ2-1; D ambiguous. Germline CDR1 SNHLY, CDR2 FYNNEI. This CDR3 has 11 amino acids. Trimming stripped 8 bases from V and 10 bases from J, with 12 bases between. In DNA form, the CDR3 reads TGTGCCAGCGCATTACTCCTGGAGCAGTTCTTC. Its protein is CASALLLEQFF.

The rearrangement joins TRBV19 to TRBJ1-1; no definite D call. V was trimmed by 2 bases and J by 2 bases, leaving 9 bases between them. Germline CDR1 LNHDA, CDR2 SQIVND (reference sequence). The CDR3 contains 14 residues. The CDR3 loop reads CASSILPGNTEAFF. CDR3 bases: TGTGCCAGTAGTATATTGCCGGGAAACACTGAAGCTTTCTTT.

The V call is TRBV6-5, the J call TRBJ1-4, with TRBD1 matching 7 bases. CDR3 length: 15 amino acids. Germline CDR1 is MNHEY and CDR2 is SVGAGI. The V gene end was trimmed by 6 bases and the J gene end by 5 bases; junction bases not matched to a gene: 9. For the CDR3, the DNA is TGTGCCAGCAGAGCTACGACAGGGCGAAATGAAAAACTGTTTTTT. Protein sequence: CASRATTGRNEKLFF.

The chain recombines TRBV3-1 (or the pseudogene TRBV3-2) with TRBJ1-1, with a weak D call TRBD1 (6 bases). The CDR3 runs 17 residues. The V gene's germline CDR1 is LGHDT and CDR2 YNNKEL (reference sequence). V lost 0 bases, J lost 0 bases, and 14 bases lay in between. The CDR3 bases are TGTGCCAGCAGCCAAGACGGGTTGTCAGGGGTGAACACTGAAGCTTTCTTT. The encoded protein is CASSQDGLSGVNTEAFF.